These T cell receptor beta chains were read from a single sample in a study of blood T cells in healthy people across ages. TCRdb fed the 5' RACE reads into MiXCR, producing one record per CDR3 protein. This sample has some 1.5 million distinct CDR3 sequences, with approximately 30% found just once. Sequenced input: blood. The source is a woman younger than 45 in good health. CDR3s include the opening cysteine and the closing phenylalanine or tryptophan. Fields, in order: V gene, J gene, CDR3 protein.

TRBV18,NA,CASSPISGGADIQYF
TRBV2,TRBJ2-1,CASSEGRPNEQFF
TRBV7-2,TRBJ1-3,CASSSWAGSSGNTIYF
TRBV12-3/TRBV12-4,TRBJ2-4,CASSPSESAGAKNIQYF
TRBV6-2/TRBV6-3,TRBJ2-1,CASKETFYNEQFF
TRBV18,TRBJ1-1,CASSPWDRERTEAFF
TRBV5-1,TRBJ2-7,CASSWAGQSYEQYF
TRBV28,TRBJ1-5,CASRGDLNQPQHF
TRBV10-3,TRBJ2-1,CATKREEDNEQFF
TRBV10-3,TRBJ1-6,CAISGAGSRSNSPLHF
TRBV6-2/TRBV6-3,TRBJ2-7,CASSNGQAGEQYF
TRBV5-5,TRBJ1-6,CASSPPGINSPLHF
TRBV6-5,TRBJ1-2,CATQRGVYGYTF
TRBV12-3/TRBV12-4,TRBJ2-3,CASRPGLAGGTDTQYF
TRBV2,TRBJ2-1,CASSVRPNSYNEQFF
TRBV12-3/TRBV12-4,TRBJ1-2,CASSLDRGGLYGHTF
TRBV28,TRBJ1-2,CASSLFATQYGYTF
TRBV14,TRBJ1-4,CASRRQSNEKLFF
TRBV5-1,TRBJ1-1,CASSLVGFEAFF